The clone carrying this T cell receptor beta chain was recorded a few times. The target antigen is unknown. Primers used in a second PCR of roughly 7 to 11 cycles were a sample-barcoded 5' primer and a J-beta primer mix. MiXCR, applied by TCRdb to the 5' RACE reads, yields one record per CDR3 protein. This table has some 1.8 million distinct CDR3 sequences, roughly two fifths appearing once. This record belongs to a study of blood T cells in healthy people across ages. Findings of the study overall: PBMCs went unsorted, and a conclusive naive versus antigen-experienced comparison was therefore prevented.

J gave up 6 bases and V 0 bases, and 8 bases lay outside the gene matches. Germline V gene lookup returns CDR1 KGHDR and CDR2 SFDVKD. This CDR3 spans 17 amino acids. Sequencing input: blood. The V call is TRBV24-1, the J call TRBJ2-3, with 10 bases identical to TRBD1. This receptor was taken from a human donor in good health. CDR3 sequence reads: CATSDLDGTGVADTQYF. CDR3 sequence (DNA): TGTGCCACCAGTGATTTGGACGGGACAGGGGTCGCTGATACGCAGTATTTT.